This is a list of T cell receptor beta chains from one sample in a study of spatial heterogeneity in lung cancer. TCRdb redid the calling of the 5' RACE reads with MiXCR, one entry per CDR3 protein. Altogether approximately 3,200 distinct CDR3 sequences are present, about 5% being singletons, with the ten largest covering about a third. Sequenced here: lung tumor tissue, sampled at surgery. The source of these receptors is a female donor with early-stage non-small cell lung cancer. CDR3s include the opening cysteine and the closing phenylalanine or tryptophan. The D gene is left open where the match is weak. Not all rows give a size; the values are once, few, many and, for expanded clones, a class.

cdr3_nt: TGCGCCAGCAGCGATCCGGGACAGGGGTCCTCTGAAGCTTTCTTT; cdr3_aa: CASSDPGQGSSEAFF; j_call: TRBJ1-1; clone_size: NA; v_call: TRBV5-1; d_call: TRBD1
cdr3_nt: TGTGCCATCAGTGCCGGGACAGGGGGCTATGGCTACACCTTC; cdr3_aa: CAISAGTGGYGYTF; j_call: TRBJ1-2; clone_size: NA; v_call: TRBV10-3; d_call: TRBD1
cdr3_nt: TGTGCCAGCAGCTTAGCATCTAGCGGGATGGCAGATACGCAGTATTTT; cdr3_aa: CASSLASSGMADTQYF; j_call: TRBJ2-3; clone_size: medium-sized; v_call: TRBV7-6; d_call: TRBD2
cdr3_nt: TGTGCCAGCAGTGAAGCTACAGGGAGAAATCAGCCCCAGCATTTT; cdr3_aa: CASSEATGRNQPQHF; j_call: TRBJ1-5; clone_size: few; v_call: TRBV2; d_call: NA
cdr3_nt: TGCAGTGCTAGAGCGGGGGGCCGTCCTGAAGCTTTCTTT; cdr3_aa: CSARAGGRPEAFF; j_call: TRBJ1-1; clone_size: few; v_call: TRBV20-1; d_call: NA
cdr3_nt: TGCGCCAGCAGCCAAGATACTAGCGGGGGGGCCCCCTACAAGGGTGAGCAGTTCTTC; cdr3_aa: CASSQDTSGGAPYKGEQFF; j_call: TRBJ2-1; clone_size: medium-sized; v_call: TRBV4-1; d_call: TRBD2
cdr3_nt: TGTGCCAGCAGTCCCGGGGCCTACGAGCAGTACTTC; cdr3_aa: CASSPGAYEQYF; j_call: TRBJ2-7; clone_size: medium-sized; v_call: TRBV12-3/TRBV12-4; d_call: NA
cdr3_nt: TGTGCCAGCAGCTTGGACAGGGGCAGGGATCGCGAGCAGTACTTC; cdr3_aa: CASSLDRGRDREQYF; j_call: TRBJ2-7; clone_size: medium-sized; v_call: TRBV11-1; d_call: TRBD1
cdr3_nt: TGTGCCAGCAGTTCCAGCCGTCCTAATGAGCAGTTCTTC; cdr3_aa: CASSSSRPNEQFF; j_call: TRBJ2-1; clone_size: medium-sized; v_call: TRBV12-3/TRBV12-4; d_call: NA
cdr3_nt: TGTGCCAGCAGCAGGGTCAGTCGGGCCGGGGAGCTGTTTTTT; cdr3_aa: CASSRVSRAGELFF; j_call: TRBJ2-2; clone_size: medium-sized; v_call: TRBV9; d_call: NA
cdr3_nt: TGCGCCAGCAGCTTGGAAAGCGGGGTCAACACCGGGGAGCTGTTTTTT; cdr3_aa: CASSLESGVNTGELFF; j_call: TRBJ2-2; clone_size: medium-sized; v_call: TRBV5-1; d_call: TRBD2
cdr3_nt: TGTGCCATCATGGCCTCCCGGGGAAGCACAGATACGCAGTATTTT; cdr3_aa: CAIMASRGSTDTQYF; j_call: TRBJ2-3; clone_size: NA; v_call: TRBV10-3; d_call: NA
cdr3_nt: TGTGCCAGCACCGTCAGGGCAGCGGGGACCGGGGAGCTGTTTTTT; cdr3_aa: CASTVRAAGTGELFF; j_call: TRBJ2-2; clone_size: large; v_call: TRBV7-2; d_call: TRBD2
cdr3_nt: TGTGCCAGCAGCTCACAGGGGGGCGGCGAGCAGTACTTC; cdr3_aa: CASSSQGGGEQYF; j_call: TRBJ2-7; clone_size: medium-sized; v_call: TRBV7-9; d_call: TRBD1
cdr3_nt: TGTGCCAGCAGTTTAAGGGGCAAGGGCAATCAGCCCCAGCATTTT; cdr3_aa: CASSLRGKGNQPQHF; j_call: TRBJ1-5; clone_size: medium-sized; v_call: TRBV28; d_call: NA
cdr3_nt: TGTGCCAGCAGCTTAGCGGGACAGGGTGTAACAGATACGCAGTATTTT; cdr3_aa: CASSLAGQGVTDTQYF; j_call: TRBJ2-3; clone_size: many; v_call: TRBV7-8; d_call: TRBD1
cdr3_nt: TGTGCCAGCAGTGTAACTGGGGCCAACGTCCTGACTTTC; cdr3_aa: CASSVTGANVLTF; j_call: TRBJ2-6; clone_size: medium-sized; v_call: TRBV2; d_call: NA
cdr3_nt: TGTGCCAGCAGCGACGGACAGGGCTCCAACAATGAGCAGTTCTTC; cdr3_aa: CASSDGQGSNNEQFF; j_call: TRBJ2-1; clone_size: few; v_call: TRBV6-6; d_call: TRBD1
cdr3_nt: TGTGCCAGCCTAGCGGGGGACCAGGTCGGTGAGCAGTTCTTC; cdr3_aa: CASLAGDQVGEQFF; j_call: TRBJ2-1; clone_size: medium-sized; v_call: TRBV19; d_call: TRBD2
cdr3_nt: TGTGCCATCGATAGCAGCGGCTCTGGAAACACCATATATTTT; cdr3_aa: CAIDSSGSGNTIYF; j_call: TRBJ1-3; clone_size: medium-sized; v_call: TRBV10-3; d_call: NA
cdr3_nt: TGTGCCAGCAGCTTAGATAGGTCCAATGAGCAGTTCTTC; cdr3_aa: CASSLDRSNEQFF; j_call: TRBJ2-1; clone_size: NA; v_call: TRBV7-2; d_call: NA
cdr3_nt: TGCAGCGCCCGGGACAGGGGCTACCCCTACGAGCAGTACTTC; cdr3_aa: CSARDRGYPYEQYF; j_call: TRBJ2-7; clone_size: medium-sized; v_call: TRBV29-1; d_call: TRBD1
cdr3_nt: TGTGCCAGCAGTGCCGGGACTAGGCATGATGAGCAGTTCTTC; cdr3_aa: CASSAGTRHDEQFF; j_call: TRBJ2-1; clone_size: many; v_call: TRBV6-4; d_call: TRBD2
cdr3_nt: TGTGCCAGCAGACTTAACGACAAAAACATTCAGTACTTC; cdr3_aa: CASRLNDKNIQYF; j_call: TRBJ2-4; clone_size: few; v_call: TRBV7-8; d_call: NA
cdr3_nt: TGTGCCAGCAGTTTGGGCCACGGGGGCAATGAAAAACTGTTTTTT; cdr3_aa: CASSLGHGGNEKLFF; j_call: TRBJ1-4; clone_size: medium-sized; v_call: TRBV28; d_call: NA
cdr3_nt: TGCGCCAGCAGCTCCCCCACAGGCTCTGAAGCTTTCTTT; cdr3_aa: CASSSPTGSEAFF; j_call: TRBJ1-1; clone_size: many; v_call: TRBV5-1; d_call: NA
cdr3_nt: TGTGCCAGCAGCCAGGACCATGGGGATTATGGCTACACCTTC; cdr3_aa: CASSQDHGDYGYTF; j_call: TRBJ1-2; clone_size: few; v_call: TRBV5-4; d_call: NA
cdr3_nt: TGTGCCAGCAGCCCAAAGGTACAGGGGCCAGCTAACTATGGCTACACCTTC; cdr3_aa: CASSPKVQGPANYGYTF; j_call: TRBJ1-2; clone_size: few; v_call: TRBV11-2; d_call: TRBD1
cdr3_nt: TGTGCCAGCAGAGAAGTAGGGGAAAACATTCAGTACTTC; cdr3_aa: CASREVGENIQYF; j_call: TRBJ2-4; clone_size: medium-sized; v_call: TRBV2; d_call: NA
cdr3_nt: TGCAGTGCTAGGCTGGGATGGCAGAAAGATACGCAGTATTTT; cdr3_aa: CSARLGWQKDTQYF; j_call: TRBJ2-3; clone_size: many; v_call: TRBV20-1; d_call: NA
cdr3_nt: TGTGCCAGCAGTTACTCAAACGGTGGAAACACCATATATTTT; cdr3_aa: CASSYSNGGNTIYF; j_call: TRBJ1-3; clone_size: medium-sized; v_call: TRBV6-5; d_call: NA
cdr3_nt: TGTGCCAGCAGTGAACCCCACAGCACAGATACGCAGTATTTT; cdr3_aa: CASSEPHSTDTQYF; j_call: TRBJ2-3; clone_size: medium-sized; v_call: TRBV25-1; d_call: NA
cdr3_nt: TGTGCCAGCAGCTTATACGGGGGAGACACCGGGGAGCTGTTTTTT; cdr3_aa: CASSLYGGDTGELFF; j_call: TRBJ2-2; clone_size: medium-sized; v_call: TRBV7-3; d_call: NA
cdr3_nt: TGCGCCAGCAGTGACGTCAATAAGAATACGCAGTATTTT; cdr3_aa: CASSDVNKNTQYF; j_call: TRBJ2-3; clone_size: many; v_call: TRBV10-2; d_call: NA
cdr3_nt: TGTGCCAGCAGTTACTCAGGGGCAGTCAGCACAGATACGCAGTATTTT; cdr3_aa: CASSYSGAVSTDTQYF; j_call: TRBJ2-3; clone_size: many; v_call: TRBV6-5; d_call: NA
cdr3_nt: TGTGCCAGCAGCCCATGGCAGGGGGCGAATGAAAAACTGTTTTTT; cdr3_aa: CASSPWQGANEKLFF; j_call: TRBJ1-4; clone_size: many; v_call: TRBV7-9; d_call: TRBD1
cdr3_nt: TGTGCCAGCAGGACCGAATATAATTCACCCCTCCACTTT; cdr3_aa: CASRTEYNSPLHF; j_call: TRBJ1-6; clone_size: many; v_call: TRBV12-3/TRBV12-4; d_call: NA
cdr3_nt: TGTGCCACCAGTGCAGCCGCAACCTACAATGAGCAGTTCTTC; cdr3_aa: CATSAAATYNEQFF; j_call: TRBJ2-1; clone_size: large; v_call: TRBV24-1; d_call: NA
cdr3_nt: TGTGCCACCAGTGATCACCGACTAGCGGGGGAGCGGGAGACCCAGTACTTC; cdr3_aa: CATSDHRLAGERETQYF; j_call: TRBJ2-5; clone_size: medium-sized; v_call: TRBV24-1; d_call: TRBD2
cdr3_nt: TGTGCCAGCAGCCAAGTCAGCACAGATACGCAGTATTTT; cdr3_aa: CASSQVSTDTQYF; j_call: TRBJ2-3; clone_size: medium-sized; v_call: TRBV4-2; d_call: NA
cdr3_nt: TGCGCCAGCAGCCAGTATACAGGGGGAACTAATGAAAAACTGTTTTTT; cdr3_aa: CASSQYTGGTNEKLFF; j_call: TRBJ1-4; clone_size: NA; v_call: TRBV4-1; d_call: TRBD1